Listed below are T cell receptor beta chains from one sample, sequenced in a study of T cell changes during pregnancy in multiple sclerosis. The assay was immunoSEQ multiplex PCR, and TCRdb's table has in-frame clones only and misses some. The table includes roughly 100,000 clones, 92% detected once. The sample was peripheral blood, taken after pregnancy. These receptors were taken from a female donor with multiple sclerosis, enrolled in a pregnancy study. CDR3s include the opening cysteine and the closing phenylalanine or tryptophan. A D gene is named only where the DNA matches it firmly. Only part of the rows carry a size: once, few, many, or a class if the clone is expanded.

TRBD1	TRBJ1-1	NA	TRBV6-4	CASSEDRDTEAFF	TGTGCCAGCAGTGAGGACAGGGACACTGAAGCTTTCTTT
TRBD2	TRBJ2-5	NA	TRBV15	CATSRDLHGTSRFPQETQYF	TGTGCCACCAGCAGAGATCTGCACGGGACTAGCAGATTCCCACAAGAGACCCAGTACTTC
NA	TRBJ2-5	NA	TRBV7-9	CASSLAVSGETQYF	TGTGCCAGCAGCTTAGCCGTTAGTGGAGAGACCCAGTACTTC
TRBD1	TRBJ2-3	NA	TRBV10-3	CAIKGGQGATDTQYF	TGTGCCATCAAAGGGGGACAGGGGGCAACAGATACGCAGTATTTT
TRBD1	TRBJ1-2	NA	TRBV15	CATSREGGDYGYTF	TGTGCCACCAGCAGAGAAGGGGGCGACTATGGCTACACCTTC
TRBD1	TRBJ2-2	NA	TRBV9	CASSLRTGANTGELFF	TGTGCCAGCAGCCTACGGACAGGGGCGAACACCGGGGAGCTGTTTTTT
TRBD2	TRBJ2-3	NA	TRBV27	CASRRGLAGIIDTQYF	TGTGCCAGCAGACGAGGACTAGCGGGAATCATAGATACGCAGTATTTT
TRBD1	TRBJ2-2	NA	TRBV6-4	CASSELQGTGELFF	TGTGCCAGCAGTGAGTTACAGGGGACCGGGGAGCTGTTTTTT
NA	TRBJ2-7	NA	TRBV7-2	CASSLAGVYEQYF	TGTGCCAGCAGCTTAGCGGGAGTTTACGAGCAGTACTTC
NA	TRBJ2-3	NA	TRBV5-4	CASSFRDLISDTQYF	TGTGCCAGCAGCTTTCGGGACTTGATTTCAGATACGCAGTATTTT
NA	TRBJ2-1	NA	TRBV25-1	CASKAGSSYNEQFF	TGTGCCAGCAAGGCGGGTAGCTCCTACAATGAGCAGTTCTTC
NA	TRBJ1-2	NA	TRBV12-2	CASRLALGRGGYTF	TGTGCAAGTCGCTTAGCGTTAGGCCGGGGTGGCTACACCTTC
TRBD1	TRBJ2-1	NA	TRBV2	CASHTGTAFYNEQFF	TGTGCCAGCCATACCGGGACAGCCTTTTACAATGAGCAGTTCTTC
NA	TRBJ2-5	NA	TRBV10-3	CAISEGQSTVEPQYF	TGTGCCATCAGTGAGGGACAGTCGACCGTTGAGCCCCAGTACTTC
NA	TRBJ1-2	NA	TRBV19	CASSPNFNARGYTF	TGTGCCAGTAGCCCGAACTTTAACGCGAGGGGCTACACCTTC
TRBD1	TRBJ2-7	NA	TRBV6-1	CASRKSTGEAYEQYF	TGTGCCAGCAGAAAATCGACAGGGGAAGCCTACGAGCAGTACTTC
NA	TRBJ2-7	NA	TRBV11-1	CASSQDTYEQYF	TGTGCCAGCAGCCAGGACACCTACGAGCAGTACTTC
NA	TRBJ2-7	NA	TRBV5-1	CASSLTVPYEQYF	TGCGCCAGCAGCTTGACAGTCCCCTACGAGCAGTACTTC
NA	TRBJ1-2	NA	TRBV28	CASGALLLYGYTF	TGTGCCAGCGGGGCTCTACTCCTCTATGGCTACACCTTC
TRBD2	TRBJ2-1	few	TRBV9	CASSPLAGVLYNEQFF	TGTGCCAGCAGCCCCCTAGCGGGGGTCCTCTACAATGAGCAGTTCTTC
TRBD2	TRBJ2-5	NA	TRBV7-7	CASSSGTSGQETQYF	TGTGCCAGCAGCTCTGGGACTAGCGGACAAGAGACCCAGTACTTC
NA	TRBJ1-1	NA	TRBV2	CASSEVTRGNTEAFF	TGTGCCAGCAGTGAAGTAACTAGAGGGAACACTGAAGCTTTCTTT
NA	TRBJ2-3	NA	TRBV20-1	CSARASRGYF	TGCAGTGCTAGAGCCTCTAGGGGGTATTTT
NA	TRBJ1-5	few	TRBV30	CAWGPQGYNQPQHF	TGTGCCTGGGGACCACAGGGTTACAATCAGCCCCAGCATTTT
NA	TRBJ2-7	NA	TRBV27	CASSLRGASSYEQYF	TGTGCCAGCAGTTTGCGTGGGGCCTCTTCCTACGAGCAGTACTTC
NA	TRBJ2-7	NA	TRBV19	CASSKPSESYEQYF	TGTGCCAGTAGTAAGCCTAGCGAGTCCTACGAGCAGTACTTC
NA	TRBJ2-4	NA	TRBV29-1	CSVVQGAKNIQYF	TGCAGCGTTGTTCAGGGAGCCAAAAACATTCAGTACTTC
NA	TRBJ1-1	NA	TRBV5-1	CASSRGQTNTEAFF	TGCGCCAGCAGCCGAGGACAGACGAACACTGAAGCTTTCTTT
TRBD2	TRBJ2-3	NA	TRBV18	CASSPTSGASTDTQYF	TGTGCCAGCTCACCCACTAGCGGAGCTAGCACAGATACGCAGTATTTT
NA	TRBJ2-7	NA	TRBV18	CASSPPVSGEQYF	TGTGCCAGCTCACCACCAGTAAGCGGCGAGCAGTACTTC
NA	TRBJ1-1	NA	TRBV7-6	CASCPGMGTEAFF	TGTGCCAGCTGTCCAGGGATGGGGACTGAAGCTTTCTTT
NA	TRBJ1-4	NA	TRBV9	CASSVSGANEKLFF	TGTGCCAGCAGCGTTTCAGGGGCTAATGAAAAACTGTTTTTT
TRBD2	TRBJ2-1	NA	TRBV7-3	CASSQGLDRSYNEQFF	TGTGCCAGCAGCCAAGGACTAGATAGGTCCTACAATGAGCAGTTCTTC
NA	TRBJ1-4	NA	TRBV2	CASSDAAFNEKLFF	TGTGCCAGCAGTGACGCGGCCTTTAATGAAAAACTGTTTTTT
NA	TRBJ2-3	once	TRBV5-1	CASSLEPTSTDTQYF	TGCGCCAGCAGCCTCGAGCCTACTAGCACAGATACGCAGTATTTT
NA	TRBJ1-1	NA	TRBV11-2	CASSPRSGNTEAFF	TGTGCCAGCAGCCCGCGGTCGGGGAACACTGAAGCTTTCTTT
NA	TRBJ1-4	NA	TRBV18	CASSPGLTGTNEKLFF	TGTGCCAGCTCACCAGGGTTAACGGGAACTAATGAAAAACTGTTTTTT
TRBD1	TRBJ1-1	NA	TRBV19	CASSIPGGGTTEAFF	TGTGCCAGTAGTATCCCAGGGGGCGGTACGACTGAAGCTTTCTTT
NA	TRBJ2-6	NA	TRBV19	CASINSGANVLTF	TGTGCCAGTATTAATTCTGGGGCCAACGTCCTGACTTTC
TRBD1	TRBJ2-2	NA	TRBV19	CASTTRDRSNTGELFF	TGTGCCAGTACTACCAGGGACAGGTCGAACACCGGGGAGCTGTTTTTT
TRBD1	TRBJ1-2	NA	TRBV2	CASSRQGNYGYTF	TGTGCCAGCAGCCGACAGGGTAACTATGGCTACACCTTC